One TCR beta chain is described in this entry. No antigen is known for it. Looked up from germline, CDR1 is MNHEY and CDR2 is SVGEGT. This CDR3 has 13 residues. The data originate from a study of CXCR3-negative and CXCR3-positive naive CD8 T cells. Study-wide results and limits: Across naive subsets, surface CD5 expression was comparable, and TCR strength was inferred from properties of the TRB CDR3. CXCR3-positive naive cells had more hydrophobic TRB CDR3s than CXCR3-negative naive cells.

UMI-tagged TRB cDNA libraries were built via 5' RACE. TCRdb reprocessed the 5' RACE reads and reports one entry per CDR3 protein, with no DNA. This sample contains about 94,000 distinct CDR3 sequences. Sequenced material: naive CXCR3+ CD8+ T cells from blood. Subset of the sample: CD45RO-CCR7+CD27+CD95- naive CD8+ T cells expressing CXCR3 (TNR3+). This TCR was sampled from a human donor in good health. Some clones in this sample may be carry-over from other donors' samples. J is TRBJ2-7 and V is TRBV6-2 or TRBV6-3. The CDR3 spells CASSYSTAYEQYF.